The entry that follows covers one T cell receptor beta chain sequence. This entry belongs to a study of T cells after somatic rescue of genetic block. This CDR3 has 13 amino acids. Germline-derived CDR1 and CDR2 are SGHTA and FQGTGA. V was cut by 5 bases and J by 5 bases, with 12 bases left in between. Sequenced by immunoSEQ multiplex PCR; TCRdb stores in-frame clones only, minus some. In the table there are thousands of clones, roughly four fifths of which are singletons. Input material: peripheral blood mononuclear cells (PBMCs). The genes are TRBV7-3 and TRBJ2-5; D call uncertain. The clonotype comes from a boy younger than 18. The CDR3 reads CASSQLPGETQYF. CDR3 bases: TGTGCCAGCAGCCAATTACCTGGGGAGACCCAGTACTTC.